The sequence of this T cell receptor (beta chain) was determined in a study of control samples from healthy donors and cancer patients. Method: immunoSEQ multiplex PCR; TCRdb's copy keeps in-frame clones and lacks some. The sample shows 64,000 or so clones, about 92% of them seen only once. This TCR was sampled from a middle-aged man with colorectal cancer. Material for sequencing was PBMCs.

The chain's CDR3 is CAWSVRVAAGNQPQHF. CDR3 sequence (DNA): TGTGCCTGGAGTGTACGGGTGGCGGCCGGGAATCAGCCCCAGCATTTT. J is TRBJ1-5 and V is TRBV30; D is ambiguous. The CDR3 spans 16 residues. Germline V gives CDR1 GTSNPN, CDR2 SVGIG (reference sequence). V lost 0 bases and J 4 bases, leaving 16 bases between the germline ends.